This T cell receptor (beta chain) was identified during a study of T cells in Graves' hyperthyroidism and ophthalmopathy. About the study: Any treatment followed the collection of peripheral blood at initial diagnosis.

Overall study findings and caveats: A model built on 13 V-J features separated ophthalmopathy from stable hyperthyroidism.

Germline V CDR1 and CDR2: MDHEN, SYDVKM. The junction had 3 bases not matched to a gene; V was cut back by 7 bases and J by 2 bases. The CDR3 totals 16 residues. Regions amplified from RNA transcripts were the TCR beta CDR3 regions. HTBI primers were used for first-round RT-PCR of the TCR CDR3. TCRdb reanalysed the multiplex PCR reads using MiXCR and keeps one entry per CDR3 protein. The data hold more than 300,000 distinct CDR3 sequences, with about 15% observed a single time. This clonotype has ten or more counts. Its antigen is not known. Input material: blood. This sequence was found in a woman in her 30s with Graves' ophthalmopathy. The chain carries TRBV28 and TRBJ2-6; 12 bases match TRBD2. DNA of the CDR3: TGTGCCAGCAACCGACTAGCGGGGGCTGGGGCCAACGTCCTGACTTTC. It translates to CASNRLAGAGANVLTF.